The entry below gives a single TCR beta chain sequence along with its context. No cognate antigen has been identified for it. One base away there is no much larger clone; base qualities are not given. This record comes from a study of T cell responses to AZD1222 COVID-19 vaccine (dated by TCRdb to the early 2020s). In terms of the full investigation: A total of approximately 250 trial participants underwent TCR sequencing, of whom around 210 had received two doses of AZD1222 and some 25 had received two doses of the MenACWY control vaccine. Enrollment into the trials was organized by age into subgroups of 18-55, 56-69 and 70-plus years, and those subgroups contained roughly 140, 27 and 60 TCR-sequenced participants, respectively. Overall study outcomes, separate from this receptor: The 56-69-year group was small, and its depth increase did not reach significance, likely because of low power. Most participants were white British and females outnumbered males, and the authors suggested that clonal diversity may have been underestimated. Spike-specific TCR breadth and depth rose significantly after two AZD1222 doses compared with day 0 and with MenACWY recipients. The whole spike protein was spanned by vaccine-associated CD4 TCRs, and dominant responses were seen in regions 160-218 and 743-854. Nearly half of unique spike-specific TCRs reportedly recognized epitopes outside regions mutated in the B.1.351 and B.1.1.7 variants. Conclusions about previously exposed vaccinees were limited because only six or seven AZD1222 recipients were SARS-CoV-2 seropositive at baseline. Because no samples from the day 14 peak response were available, repertoires could be characterized only after the peak T cell response.

The sample's time point label, decoded: about 28 days (+/-7) after the second vaccine dose. AZD1222 recipients given second doses at about 4 weeks or at about 12 weeks were pooled, since spike-specific TCR depth and breadth were not found to differ between the two schedules. Vaccinee samples were obtained from the UK trials COV001 and COV002, which included a single-blind randomized controlled phase 2/3 trial of AZD1222 (ChAdOx1 nCoV-19) in healthy adults. For TCRbeta chain sequencing, PBMC samples were collected from trial participants at day 0 and at day 28 after the second dose. The CDR3 regions of human TCRbeta chains were analyzed by immunosequencing. The authors processed their data as follows. TCRs in the repertoires were compared against a reference library of SARS-CoV-2-specific TCRs that had been generated with the MIRA antigen-specificity platform. Breadth was defined as the fraction of unique TCRs that were SARS-CoV-2-associated. Depth was defined as the fraction of total T cells that were SARS-CoV-2-associated. Using the MIRA data, every spike-specific TCR was mapped to the spike region that the TCR reacted to and assigned to either a CD4 or a CD8 class. Log10-transformed breadth and depth values were compared by one-way ANOVA with Sidak's multiple comparisons tests. TCRdb mirrors the immuneACCESS table, restricted to in-frame sequences. Some clones are absent from its copies; in checked studies, under half trace to an unresolved V gene, and the reason for the others is unknown. Clone size and V and J calls were adopted from that table, with D and trimming inferred from the DNA. The sample data list around 85,000 clones, and about nine tenths of these were observed just once. More than 1.2% of the sample is held by the ten biggest clonotypes.

Looking up the germline V gene yields CDR1 MDHEN and CDR2 SYDVKM. The CDR3, from cysteine to phenylalanine, totals 16 residues. Of the read, only the CDR3 DNA is kept; its 48 bases are in frame from base 1. The V end loses 5 bases and the J end loses 4 bases, and a stretch of 21 bases separates them. The V and J segments used are TRBV28 and TRBJ2-7; matching of 6 bases hints at TRBD1 as the D gene. The receptor was derived from an adult who received the AZD1222 COVID-19 vaccine. Source: peripheral blood, taken 28 days after the second AZD1222 dose. The DNA is TGTGCCAGCAGTCCTCTATCGTATCAGGGGCGGTACGAGCAGTACTTC. This is translated as CASSPLSYQGRYEQYF. The full variable domain, with segments outside the CDR3 supplied by the reference TRBV28 and TRBJ2-7 proteins, appears as DVKVTQSSRYLVKRTGEKVFLECVQDMDHENMFWYRQDPGLGLRLIYFSYDVKMKEKGDIPEGYSVSREKKERFSLILESASTNQTSMYLCASSPLSYQGRYEQYFGPGTRLTVT.